One and the same sample provided the 16 T cell receptor beta chains below, sequenced in a study of T cell responses to AZD1222 COVID-19 vaccine. TCRdb keeps only in-frame clones here, not all; method: immunoSEQ multiplex PCR. The sample consists of about 180,000 clones, nearly 95% of them appearing once. The starting material was peripheral blood, obtained 28 days after the second AZD1222 dose. The receptors originated from an adult who received the AZD1222 COVID-19 vaccine.

The chain combines TRBV5-1 with TRBJ2-1; the D gene could be TRBD1 or TRBD2 (6 bases each). Trimming cost V 4 bases and J 5 bases, with 16 bases left between them. This CDR3 is 15 amino acids long. Germline V gene lookup returns CDR1 SGHRS and CDR2 YFSETQ. The CDR3 nucleotides read TGCGCCAGCAGCAACAGGGTCGCGGGAAACAATGAGCAGTTCTTC. This codes for CASSNRVAGNNEQFF.

The chain carries TRBV28 and TRBJ2-1; weak D call: TRBD1 (7 bases). V shed 4 bases and J shed 8 bases, with 12 bases lying between them. The CDR3 sequence is 13 residues long. Germline-derived CDR1 and CDR2 are MDHEN and SYDVKM. In nucleotides, the CDR3 is TGTGCCAGCAGTTCCAGGGGGGCCCATGAGCAGTTCTTC. Protein sequence: CASSSRGAHEQFF.

The chain links TRBV7-2 to TRBJ1-1, with D hard to call. The germline gives CDR1 SGHTA, CDR2 FQGNSA. The CDR3 is 15 residues long. The V and J ends lost 1 base and 4 bases respectively, with 13 bases between them. The CDR3 sequence is CASSLVTVEGTEAFF. CDR3 nucleotide sequence: TGTGCCAGCAGCTTAGTTACTGTCGAAGGCACTGAAGCTTTCTTT.

The V gene is TRBV7-9, the J gene TRBJ1-5; maybe TRBD1 (5 bases). Germline CDR1 and CDR2: SEHNR and FQNEAQ (reference sequence). The V gene lost 2 bases and the J gene lost 7 bases, with 12 bases spanning the gap. CDR3 length: 14 residues. Here the CDR3 DNA reads TGTGCCAGCAGCTTATCTCCAGGGACGCAGCCCCAGCATTTT. Amino acids: CASSLSPGTQPQHF.

V usage is TRBV7-8 and J usage is TRBJ2-4, with D maybe TRBD2 (6 bases). The germline CDR1 and CDR2 sequences are SGHVS and FQNEAQ. CDR3 length: 17 residues. Trimming stripped 1 base from V and 0 bases from J, with 13 bases between. The CDR3: CASSLVSGGVAKNIQYF. The CDR3 nucleotides are TGTGCCAGCAGCTTAGTGTCCGGCGGGGTAGCCAAAAACATTCAGTACTTC.

In DNA form, the CDR3 reads TGTGCCTGGAGTACAGGTGACAATCAGCCCCAGCATTTT. Translating gives CAWSTGDNQPQHF. This rearrangement joins TRBV30 to TRBJ1-5; D is perhaps TRBD1 (5 bases). The length of the CDR3 is 13 residues. Germline V gives CDR1 GTSNPN, CDR2 SVGIG (reference sequence). V was clipped by 2 bases and J by 3 bases, with 8 bases between them. Full variable domain (rest looked up from reference TRBV30 and TRBJ1-5): SQTIHQWPATLVQPVGSPLSLECTVEGTSNPNLYWYRQAAGRGLQLLFYSVGIGQISSEVPQNLSASRPQDRQFILSSKKLLLSDSGFYLCAWSTGDNQPQHFGDGTRLSIL.

The V gene is TRBV9, the J gene TRBJ2-7; 11 bases align to TRBD2. Trimming cost V 0 bases and J 6 bases; bases outside gene matches: 2. The CDR3 runs 14 residues. The germline CDR1 and CDR2 sequences are SGDLS and YYNGEE. The CDR3 nucleotides read TGTGCCAGCAGCGTAGAACTAGCGGGAGCCGAGCAGTACTTC. Protein sequence: CASSVELAGAEQYF.

This chain links TRBV28 with TRBJ2-2, with 7 bases matching TRBD2. J gave up 5 bases and V 6 bases, and 9 bases lay outside the gene matches. The CDR3 extends over 15 amino acids. CDR1 is MDHEN and CDR2 is SYDVKM in the germline V gene. DNA for the CDR3: TGTGCCAGCAGCCCACGGGGAGGGGTAACCGGGGAGCTGTTTTTT. This sequence encodes CASSPRGGVTGELFF.

V usage is TRBV5-6 and J usage is TRBJ1-5; D possibly corresponds to TRBD1 (5 bases). Germline V lookup: CDR1 SGHDT, CDR2 YYEEEE. Trimming took off 4 bases at V and 0 bases at J, with 8 bases between the two ends. CDR3 length: 14 residues. The DNA of the CDR3 is TGTGCCAGCAGCCGGGGCTATAGCAATCAGCCCCAGCATTTT. Translating it yields CASSRGYSNQPQHF.

The CDR3 DNA reads as TGCGCCAGCAGCCATGCCTTGGCGGGGGGCTTCGATGAGCAGTTCTTC. It translates to CASSHALAGGFDEQFF. The V call is TRBV4-1, the J call TRBJ2-1, with 8 bases that match TRBD2. There are 16 residues in the CDR3. V shed 3 bases, J shed 8 bases, and the junction held 12 bases outside the gene matches. CDR1 MGHRA and CDR2 YSYEKL come from the germline V gene.

The chain recombines TRBV19 with TRBJ2-1, with 7 nucleotides matching TRBD1. Germline V CDR1 and CDR2: LNHDA, SQIVND (reference sequence). V lost 6 bases to trimming and J lost 2 bases; unmatched junction nucleotides: 7. CDR3 length equals 15 residues. CDR3 nucleotides: TGTGCCAGTAGGCGAGACAGGGTTGCCTACAATGAGCAGTTCTTC. Its translation is CASRRDRVAYNEQFF. The complete variable domain, with remaining parts taken from reference TRBV19 and TRBJ2-1, reads DGGITQSPKYLFRKEGQNVTLSCEQNLNHDAMYWYRQDPGQGLRLIYYSQIVNDFQKGDIAEGYSVSREKKESFPLTVTSAQKNPTAFYLCASRRDRVAYNEQFFGPGTRLTVL.

This chain uses TRBV10-1 with TRBJ2-3; 12 bases agree with TRBD2. This CDR3 is 16 amino acids long. Unmatched junction bases numbered 6, after V lost 3 bases and J lost 5 bases. The germline CDR1 and CDR2 sequences are WNHNN and SYGVQD (reference sequence). DNA for the CDR3: TGCGCCAGCAGTGACAGACTAGCGGGAGCGGGAGATACGCAGTATTTT. Its translation is CASSDRLAGAGDTQYF.

Written as DNA, the CDR3 is TGTGCCAGCAGCGTCAGCGGGGACTACAATGAGCAGTTCTTC. It codes for CASSVSGDYNEQFF. The chain recombines TRBV9 with TRBJ2-1; 7 bases are a match to TRBD2. The J segment lost 3 bases and the V segment lost 2 bases, leaving 2 bases of the junction unmatched. Germline loops: CDR1 SGDLS, CDR2 YYNGEE. This CDR3 comprises 14 residues.

The genes are TRBV7-9 and TRBJ1-2; D ambiguous. Germline V gene data show CDR1 as SEHNR and CDR2 as FQNEAQ (reference sequence). The CDR3 has 13 residues. V gave up 2 bases and J gave up 8 bases, with 12 bases separating them. The chain's CDR3 is CASSLSPRGGYTF. In DNA, the CDR3 is TGTGCCAGCAGCTTATCCCCTCGCGGAGGCTACACCTTC.

The chain employs TRBV6-6 and TRBJ1-1; weak D call: TRBD1 (5 bases). This CDR3 spans 15 amino acids. From germline, CDR1 is MNHNY and CDR2 SVGAGI (reference sequence). Trimming took 8 bases from V and 1 from J, leaving 17 bases between them. This CDR3 reads CASRDLPRENTEAFF. CDR3 nucleotides: TGTGCCAGCCGGGACTTGCCACGGGAGAACACTGAAGCTTTCTTT.

V is TRBV7-7 and J is TRBJ2-1; TRBD2 matches 12 bases. With 5 bases clipped from V and 5 bases from J, the junction kept 4 bases outside the gene matches. CDR3 length: 15 residues. The germline gives CDR1 SSHAT, CDR2 FNYEAQ (reference sequence). CDR3 sequence: CASSLRLAGDNEQFF. The CDR3 nucleotides are TGTGCCAGCAGCCTTCGACTAGCGGGAGACAATGAGCAGTTCTTC.